This T cell receptor (beta chain) originates from a study of beta chain features in type 1 diabetes. Study overall: Comparable age, gender and cell yields were observed in patients relative to healthy donors.

The V segment lost 7 bases and the J segment 5 bases; nucleotides outside the gene matches: 7. The germline V gene encodes CDR1 SQVTM and CDR2 ANQGSEA. The CDR3 loop spans 13 amino acids. Naive, central memory, regulatory and stem cell-like memory cells within the CD4+ compartment were sorted using CD45RO/CCR7/CD25/CD127/CD95/CD27. In this sample, this clone turned up a few times. No antigen is known for it. In the same sample, other DNA sequences code for this CDR3. Study-wide results and caveats: Moderately but significantly shorter TCRB CDR3s were found in Type 1 diabetes patients in all four CD4+ subsets.

Reverse transcribing all isolated RNA meant expressed TCRB transcripts were sequenced. Naive, central memory and regulatory T cell samples came to a mean of about 3.9 million reads. The data were produced by immunoSEQ multiplex PCR, yet TCRdb's version contains in-frame clones alone and is incomplete. In the table there are about 640,000 clones, under 15% of which are singletons. V and J are TRBV29-1 and TRBJ2-1, with 8 bases that match TRBD2. This TCR was recovered from a man aged 25 to 45 with type 1 diabetes. The material sequenced was naive CD4+ T cells from blood. This CDR3 is CSARGGSHNEQFF. For the CDR3, the DNA is TGCAGCGCCCGGGGGGGGTCCCACAATGAGCAGTTCTTC.